What follows describes a single T cell receptor beta chain. What this receptor recognizes is not known. Including the terminal cysteine and phenylalanine, the CDR3 comprises 15 residues. The only DNA kept is the CDR3, 45 bases in frame from the first base. Looking up the germline V gene (reference sequence) yields CDR1 SEHNR and CDR2 FQNEAQ. V ends up 5 bases short and J 6 bases short, with an unmatched junction base count of 5. The sample belongs to a study of control samples from healthy donors and cancer patients (dated by TCRdb to 2019 to 2021). Libraries were prepared through the immunoSEQ multiplex PCR assay. Here the immuneACCESS table is served through TCRdb, limited to in-frame sequences with V and J called. Missing clones are a known gap in these copies; in checked studies unresolved V genes cover under half, and the rest lacks a known reason. In this sample's table one finds under 200,000 clones. Together, the top ten hold under 2.5% of the sample.

Sequenced sample: blood. In this chain, TRBV7-9 is recombined with TRBJ2-3, with 13 central nucleotides matching TRBD2. This sequence was found in a woman aged 30 to 39 in good health. The nucleotide sequence is TGTGCCAGCAGCACGACTAGCGGGGGGCCGGATACGCAGTATTTT. Translation gives CASSTTSGGPDTQYF.